The clone carrying this T cell receptor (beta chain) was seen only a few times. The record originates from a study of early T cells in non-severe SARS-CoV-2 infection. As part of library construction, unique molecular identifiers were attached to individual cDNA molecules. In TCRdb, the 5' RACE reads were re-called with MiXCR into one record per CDR3 protein. The repertoire has tens of thousands of distinct CDR3 sequences, around 14% of them found once; the top ten carry 10%. The CDR3 extends over 15 amino acids. Trimming removed 7 bases at V and 2 bases at J, with 15 bases between. Germline V CDR1 and CDR2: SNHLY, FYNNEI.

The sample taken for sequencing was whole blood. The genes are TRBV2 and TRBJ2-1; D gene unclear. This clonotype was obtained from an adult who was a healthcare worker with PCR-confirmed SARS-CoV-2 infection or an uninfected control (not recorded which). This CDR3 is CASNPLGTPYNEQFF. The DNA of the CDR3 is TGTGCCAGCAACCCGTTGGGAACCCCCTACAATGAGCAGTTCTTC.